Below, 20 T cell receptor beta chains from the same sample are listed, as sequenced in a study of patients and donors after allogeneic stem cell transplantation. TCRdb reanalysed the RT-PCR reads using MiXCR and keeps one entry per CDR3 protein. Of roughly 190,000 distinct CDR3 sequences listed, around 41% are singletons. The specimen was blood, either unsorted or a sorted T cell fraction (not recorded which). The receptors here all came from a human donor who was either an allogeneic HSCT recipient or a stem cell or donor lymphocyte infusion donor (not recorded which). It is not recorded whose cells these are; they may come from a transplant donor.

This chain uses TRBV12-3 or TRBV12-4 with TRBJ1-2; 7 bases map to TRBD1. Germline trimming cut 4 bases from V and 8 bases from J; bases unmatched to any gene: 4. This CDR3 comprises 12 residues. The CDR3 is CASSSPGGGYTF. Here the CDR3 DNA reads TGTGCCAGCAGTTCTCCAGGGGGAGGCTACACCTTC.

This sequence joins TRBV12-3 or TRBV12-4 and TRBJ2-2; D not resolved. The CDR3 covers 14 residues. The germline V and J ends were trimmed by 7 bases and 0 bases, with 9 bases remaining between them. The CDR3 nucleotides are TGTGCCAGCAAGCAAACCTCGAACACCGGGGAGCTGTTTTTT. Translated: CASKQTSNTGELFF.

The chain links TRBV29-1 to TRBJ2-1, with 13 bases fitting TRBD2. This CDR3 has 15 residues. Germline V gene lookup returns CDR1 SQVTM and CDR2 ANQGSEA. V shed 1 base and J 9 bases; nucleotides not matched to a gene: 6. CDR3 loop: CSVEGGLAGRGEQFF. The DNA of the CDR3 is TGCAGCGTTGAAGGGGGACTAGCGGGAAGGGGTGAGCAGTTCTTC.

V gene TRBV4-3 combines with J gene TRBJ1-4; D unclear. There are 15 residues in the CDR3. Germline CDR1 LGHNA, CDR2 YSLEER. The germline V and J ends were trimmed by 0 bases and 8 bases, with 13 bases remaining between them. For the CDR3, the DNA is TGCGCCAGCAGCCAAGATCCTGGGGATGCAGAAAAACTGTTTTTT. It translates to CASSQDPGDAEKLFF.

The V call is TRBV2, the J call TRBJ1-5, with TRBD1 as a possible D gene (5 bases). The V and J ends lost 1 base and 0 bases respectively, with 13 bases between them. CDR1 SNHLY and CDR2 FYNNEI come from the germline V gene. The CDR3 consists of 17 residues. The CDR3 coding sequence is TGTGCCAGCAGTGAAGATCGGGGCGGGTATAGCAATCAGCCCCAGCATTTT. As protein: CASSEDRGGYSNQPQHF.

This chain's CDR3 is CAASRSGQGTMNTEAFF. Written as DNA, the CDR3 is TGTGCCGCCTCAAGATCGGGACAGGGTACCATGAACACTGAAGCTTTCTTT. The V call is TRBV10-3, the J call TRBJ1-1; TRBD1 matches at 9 bases. The CDR3 spans 17 residues. Germline CDR1 is ENHRY and CDR2 is SYGVKD. V gave up 11 bases and J gave up 0 bases; unmatched junction bases: 16.

This clonotype appeared a few times. This chain's CDR3 is CASSLRGQTGMDTQYF. In DNA, the CDR3 is TGTGCCAGCAGCTTAAGGGGACAGACTGGTATGGATACGCAGTATTTT. The V call is TRBV7-2, the J call TRBJ2-3; 7 bases align to TRBD1. With 2 bases clipped from V and 6 bases from J, the junction kept 11 bases outside the gene matches. Germline CDR1 and CDR2: SGHTA and FQGNSA. This CDR3 contains 16 residues.

J is TRBJ2-7 and V is TRBV13, with D unresolved. V was trimmed by 5 bases and J by 1 base, leaving 12 bases between them. The germline gives CDR1 PRHDT, CDR2 FYEKMQ (reference sequence). CDR3 length: 14 amino acids. CDR3 amino acids: CASSTLEISYEQYF. CDR3 in DNA: TGTGCCAGCAGCACATTAGAAATTTCCTACGAGCAGTACTTC.

The rearrangement uses TRBV14 and TRBJ2-7; D not certain. The germline gives CDR1 SGHDN, CDR2 FVKESK. The CDR3 is made up of 12 amino acids. V shed 1 base and J shed 4 bases, with 5 bases lying between them. CDR3 in DNA: TGTGCCAGCAGCCAAGTCCTTTACGAGCAGTACTTC. Its protein product is CASSQVLYEQYF.

V and J are TRBV30 and TRBJ1-5; D is undetermined. The V end lost 0 bases, the J end lost 3 bases, and 6 bases lay between the germline ends. This CDR3 has 13 residues. CDR1 GTSNPN and CDR2 SVGIG come from the germline V gene (reference sequence). Here the CDR3 DNA reads TGTGCCTGGAGTGTAGAGTCCAATCAGCCCCAGCATTTT. This sequence encodes CAWSVESNQPQHF. Full variable domain (missing parts from reference TRBV30 and TRBJ1-5): SQTIHQWPATLVQPVGSPLSLECTVEGTSNPNLYWYRQAAGRGLQLLFYSVGIGQISSEVPQNLSASRPQDRQFILSSKKLLLSDSGFYLCAWSVESNQPQHFGDGTRLSIL.

The V and J genes are TRBV29-1 and TRBJ1-3; D gene ambiguous. The germline V gene encodes CDR1 SQVTM and CDR2 ANQGSEA. V was clipped by 3 bases and J by 1 base, with 1 base between them. The CDR3 has 11 residues. The CDR3 nucleotides read TGCAGCGTTGATTCTGGAAACACCATATATTTT. The encoded protein is CSVDSGNTIYF. Variable domain in full (rest from reference TRBV29-1 and TRBJ1-3): SAVISQKPSRDICQRGTSLTIQCQVDSQVTMMFWYRQQPGQSLTLIATANQGSEATYESGFVIDKFPISRPNLTFSTLTVSNMSPEDSSIYLCSVDSGNTIYFGEGSWLTVV.

This clonotype was seen only a few times. V usage is TRBV28 and J usage is TRBJ1-5; 7 nucleotides line up with TRBD1. The V and J ends lost 3 bases and 11 bases, in that order; junction bases with no gene match: 13. This CDR3 contains 15 residues. Germline loops: CDR1 MDHEN, CDR2 SYDVKM. CDR3 sequence reads: CASSFGDSASGAQHF. The CDR3 DNA sequence: TGTGCCAGCAGTTTTGGGGACAGCGCCTCGGGGGCCCAGCATTTT.

This clonotype was counted a few times. The V call is TRBV28, the J call TRBJ1-1; TRBD1 might be the D (5 bases). CDR1 is MDHEN, CDR2 SYDVKM, per germline. V dropped 4 bases and J dropped 1 base, with 10 bases sitting between them. There are 14 residues in the CDR3. CDR3 coding DNA: TGTGCCAGCAGTTCGGGACTTCCGAACACTGAAGCTTTCTTT. It is translated as CASSSGLPNTEAFF.

This clonotype has a handful of counts. V usage is TRBV15 and J usage is TRBJ2-2; TRBD2 is a possible D gene (6 bases). The V end was cut by 4 bases, the J end by 5 bases, with 14 bases between. The germline V gene encodes CDR1 LNHNV and CDR2 YYDKDF (reference sequence). This CDR3 has 15 residues. The CDR3 protein is CATSTEGAGTGELFF. DNA for the CDR3: TGTGCCACCAGCACGGAGGGAGCTGGAACCGGGGAGCTGTTTTTT.

This clonotype has only a few counts. This rearrangement joins TRBV11-2 to TRBJ1-1; TRBD1 might be the D (6 bases). The CDR3 is 16 amino acids. The V gene lost 7 bases and the J gene lost 4 bases, with 22 bases spanning the gap. The germline V gene encodes CDR1 SGHAT and CDR2 FQNNGV. The CDR3 bases are TGTGCCAGCATCCAACCTCCGGGGGCACGGAGCACTGAAGCTTTCTTT. Its protein is CASIQPPGARSTEAFF. Supplemented by reference TRBV11-2 and TRBJ1-1, the full variable domain reads EAGVAQSPRYKIIEKRQSVAFWCNPISGHATLYWYQQILGQGPKLLIQFQNNGVVDDSQLPKDRFSAERLKGVDSTLKIQPAKLEDSAVYLCASIQPPGARSTEAFFGQGTRLTVV.

The V and J genes are TRBV12-3 or TRBV12-4 and TRBJ2-3; no definite D call. The CDR3 is 13 residues long. Trimming took off 6 bases at V and 5 bases at J, with 12 bases between the two ends. The CDR3 nucleotides read TGTGCCAGCAGCCCCACGGTTATAGATACGCAGTATTTT. This codes for CASSPTVIDTQYF.

This clonotype was counted only a few times. The V call is TRBV29-1, the J call TRBJ1-2; D gene ambiguous. The CDR3 is 12 residues long. Per germline, CDR1 SQVTM and CDR2 ANQGSEA. V was clipped by 2 bases and J by 6 bases, with 10 bases between them. The CDR3 sequence: CSVEPQLDGYTF. The CDR3 DNA sequence: TGCAGCGTTGAACCTCAGTTAGATGGCTACACCTTC. Combining the CDR3 with reference TRBV29-1 and TRBJ1-2 gives the whole variable domain SAVISQKPSRDICQRGTSLTIQCQVDSQVTMMFWYRQQPGQSLTLIATANQGSEATYESGFVIDKFPISRPNLTFSTLTVSNMSPEDSSIYLCSVEPQLDGYTFGSGTRLTVV.

The genes are TRBV25-1 and TRBJ2-3; 9 bases agree with TRBD2. V dropped 4 bases and J dropped 2; count of bases not matched to a gene: 7. Germline V CDR1 and CDR2: MGHDK, SYGVNS. CDR3 length equals 16 residues. The CDR3 protein is CASSGRLAGPTDTQYF. CDR3 bases: TGTGCCAGCAGTGGGCGGCTAGCGGGACCCACAGATACGCAGTATTTT.

This CDR3 reads CASSQDSSLNSNQPQHF. CDR3 DNA sequence: TGTGCCAGCAGCCAAGATAGCAGTCTCAATAGCAATCAGCCCCAGCATTTT. The chain couples TRBV4-2 to TRBJ1-5; D call uncertain. Trimming shortened V by 0 bases and J by 0 bases, and 12 bases separated the two germline ends. Per the germline V gene, CDR1 is LGHNA and CDR2 is YNFKEQ. The CDR3 has 17 amino acids.

This clonotype has just a few counts. The V call is TRBV4-3, the J call TRBJ2-3; possibly TRBD2 for D (7 bases). The V gene's germline CDR1 is LGHNA and CDR2 YSLEER. This CDR3 comprises 14 residues. V shed 0 bases and J shed 6 bases, with 10 bases lying between them. The CDR3 loop is CASSQEGGADTQYF. CDR3 coding DNA: TGCGCCAGCAGCCAAGAGGGGGGGGCTGATACGCAGTATTTT.